This passage covers 21 T cell receptor beta chains from one sample sequenced in a study of blood T cell repertoires in COVID-19. Sequenced by immunoSEQ multiplex PCR; TCRdb stores in-frame clones only, minus some. The sample records about 240,000 clones, about 84% being singletons. Sequenced: peripheral blood. Receptor source: a man older than 75 with acute or convalescent COVID-19.

The sample holds one count of this clone. Here the CDR3 reads CASSIVGLDTMKQFF. The CDR3 coding sequence is TGTGCCAGTAGTATTGTGGGACTAGACACAATGAAGCAGTTCTTC. The chain carries TRBV19 and TRBJ2-1; TRBD2 agrees at 8 bases. V shed 3 bases and J 11 bases; nucleotides not matched to a gene: 12. Germline-derived CDR1 and CDR2 are LNHDA and SQIVND (reference sequence). CDR3 length equals 15 residues.

V and J are TRBV3-1 (or the pseudogene TRBV3-2) and TRBJ2-3; the D gene is possibly TRBD1 (6 bases). V lost 0 bases, J lost 2 bases, and 18 bases lay in between. The CDR3 totals 18 residues. The germline V gene has CDR1 LGHDT and CDR2 YNNKEL (reference sequence). CDR3: CASSQEKTRGSSTDTQYF. The CDR3 DNA reads as TGTGCCAGCAGCCAAGAGAAGACCAGGGGATCGTCCACAGATACGCAGTATTTT.

The gene calls are TRBV24-1 and TRBJ2-3; TRBD2 matches 15 bases. Germline V lookup: CDR1 KGHDR, CDR2 SFDVKD. CDR3 length: 17 amino acids. The junction had 5 bases not matched to a gene; V was cut back by 5 bases and J by 3 bases. The CDR3 DNA reads as TGTGCCACCAGTGGGACTAGCGGGGGGGCCGGTACAGATACGCAGTATTTT. Translation: CATSGTSGGAGTDTQYF.

The chain recombines TRBV7-2 with TRBJ2-7; D not resolved. Germline values: CDR1 SGHTA, CDR2 FQGNSA. CDR3 length equals 11 residues. Trimming cost V 3 bases and J 8 bases, with 8 bases left between them. This chain's CDR3 is CASSFERKQYF. The CDR3 DNA reads TGTGCCAGCAGCTTCGAGAGGAAGCAGTACTTC.

V gene TRBV16 combines with J gene TRBJ1-5, with D possibly TRBD1 on 5 matching bases. Germline V gene sequence: CDR1 KGHSY, CDR2 FQNENV. This CDR3 is built from 17 residues. The V and J ends lost 2 bases and 7 bases respectively, with 21 bases between them. The CDR3 nucleotides read TGTGCCAGCAGCCAAAGAGGGGACTCCGACTACAGCCAGCCCCAGCATTTT. Its protein is CASSQRGDSDYSQPQHF.

The chain combines TRBV11-2 with TRBJ2-5, with 7 positions matching TRBD2. V lost 5 bases, J lost 5 bases, and 11 bases stayed unmatched. The CDR3 extends over 15 amino acids. Germline CDR1 and CDR2: SGHAT and FQNNGV. The CDR3 DNA reads TGTGCCAGCAGCATTCAGCGGGACCCGGGGGAGACCCAGTACTTC. As protein: CASSIQRDPGETQYF. Full variable domain (remainder filled in from reference TRBV11-2 and TRBJ2-5): EAGVAQSPRYKIIEKRQSVAFWCNPISGHATLYWYQQILGQGPKLLIQFQNNGVVDDSQLPKDRFSAERLKGVDSTLKIQPAKLEDSAVYLCASSIQRDPGETQYFGPGTRLLVL.

This chain links TRBV5-5 with TRBJ2-5, with D tentatively TRBD1 (5 bases). This CDR3 contains 17 residues. The germline gives CDR1 SGHKS, CDR2 YYEKEE (reference sequence). V was pared by 4 bases and J by 2 bases, with 21 bases between. The CDR3 loop reads CASSPTLGQGSQETQYF. As DNA, the CDR3 is TGTGCCAGCAGCCCGACGCTGGGGCAGGGATCTCAAGAGACCCAGTACTTC.

This chain links TRBV5-4 with TRBJ2-7; the match to TRBD2 covers 7 bases. This CDR3 region has 13 residues. V shed 4 bases, J shed 7 bases, and the junction held 8 bases outside the gene matches. In germline, CDR1 is SGHNT, CDR2 YYREEE (reference sequence). The CDR3 protein is CASSRDYLGEQYF. The CDR3 nucleotides read TGTGCCAGCAGCCGGGACTACCTCGGGGAGCAGTACTTC.

The chain employs TRBV3-1 (or the pseudogene TRBV3-2) and TRBJ2-2; D is ambiguous. V lost 4 bases, J lost 3 bases, and 6 bases lay in between. The germline gives CDR1 LGHDT, CDR2 YNNKEL (reference sequence). This CDR3 comprises 13 residues. The CDR3: CASSLVDTGELFF. The CDR3 region has the DNA TGTGCCAGCAGCCTCGTTGACACCGGGGAGCTGTTTTTT.

The V and J genes are TRBV4-2 and TRBJ1-1, with D tentatively TRBD1 (6 bases). The V end lost 0 bases, the J end lost 4 bases, and 12 bases lay between the germline ends. The CDR3 has 15 residues. The germline CDR1 and CDR2 sequences are LGHNA and YNFKEQ. CDR3 nucleotide sequence: TGTGCCAGCAGCCAAGAGGGACAACCAAGCACTGAAGCTTTCTTT. Translated, it gives CASSQEGQPSTEAFF.

The chain uses TRBV7-9 and TRBJ1-2; maybe TRBD1 (5 bases). The CDR3 is 14 amino acids. Germline V gene lookup returns CDR1 SEHNR and CDR2 FQNEAQ (reference sequence). Trimming pared 5 bases from V and 3 bases from J, leaving 13 bases between. The CDR3 nucleotides read TGTGCCAGCAGCCCGCAGGGATGGGACTATGGCTACACCTTC. Translation: CASSPQGWDYGYTF.

This chain uses TRBV5-1 with TRBJ1-1, with 7 bases lining up with TRBD1. J was trimmed by 7 bases and V by 0 bases; bases with no gene match: 9. The germline gives CDR1 SGHRS, CDR2 YFSETQ. The CDR3 has 15 amino acids. CDR3 loop: CASSLGPGTAYEAFF. CDR3 sequence (DNA): TGCGCCAGCAGCTTGGGTCCCGGGACAGCTTATGAAGCTTTCTTT.

V is TRBV18 and J is TRBJ2-2, with 8 nucleotides matching TRBD1. The CDR3 is made up of 15 amino acids. V shed 5 bases and J 5 bases; nucleotides not matched to a gene: 7. Germline V CDR1 and CDR2: KGHSH, LQKENI. The CDR3 is CASSVQGAGTGELFF. In nucleotides, the CDR3 is TGTGCCAGCTCAGTCCAGGGGGCCGGAACCGGGGAGCTGTTTTTT.

This clone was seen a single time. The chain employs TRBV28 and TRBJ1-5; D remains unclear. Per germline, CDR1 MDHEN and CDR2 SYDVKM. V lost 5 bases and J 4 bases, leaving 18 bases between the germline ends. This CDR3 comprises 16 residues. The CDR3 DNA reads as TGTGCCAGCAGTCCCTCAGAGGGTTGGAGAAATCAGCCCCAGCATTTT. Residues: CASSPSEGWRNQPQHF.

The chain combines TRBV7-8 with TRBJ1-6; a possible D gene is TRBD1 (5 bases). Between the trimmed V and J ends, which lost 0 bases and 3 bases, there was a span of 6 bases. Germline loops: CDR1 SGHVS, CDR2 FQNEAQ. The CDR3 extends over 15 amino acids. The DNA of the CDR3 is TGTGCCAGCAGCTTAGCGGGGGGCTATAATTCACCCCTCCACTTT. This codes for CASSLAGGYNSPLHF.

The chain recombines TRBV14 with TRBJ1-2, with D unresolved. V shed 0 bases and J shed 2 bases, with 4 bases lying between them. CDR1 and CDR2 (germline): SGHDN, FVKESK. This CDR3 has 13 amino acids. The CDR3 loop reads CASSQDLNYGYTF. CDR3 coding DNA: TGTGCCAGCAGCCAAGATCTAAACTATGGCTACACCTTC.

The chain joins TRBV2 to TRBJ1-4, with 7 bases that match TRBD1. The CDR3 is made up of 14 amino acids. The trim removed 4 bases at V and 14 bases at J, leaving 13 bases unmatched. Germline V gene lookup returns CDR1 SNHLY and CDR2 FYNNEI. CDR3 bases: TGTGCCAGCAGTGCAGGGGGTACCGCCTCCATGCTGTTTTTT. This gives the protein CASSAGGTASMLFF.

The table lists this clone with a few counts. The chain is built from TRBV29-1 and TRBJ2-2; D might be TRBD1 (6 bases). V lost 5 bases and J 7 bases, leaving 17 bases between the germline ends. Per germline, CDR1 SQVTM and CDR2 ANQGSEA. The CDR3 has 14 residues. The CDR3 spells CSVRPGTNNGELFF. CDR3 DNA: TGCAGCGTTCGCCCCGGGACAAATAACGGGGAGCTGTTTTTT.

The chain has TRBV11-2 and TRBJ2-4; D is perhaps TRBD1 (6 bases). The length of the CDR3 is 15 residues. Germline-derived CDR1 and CDR2 are SGHAT and FQNNGV. The V gene lost 2 bases and the J gene lost 6 bases, with 14 bases spanning the gap. The CDR3 DNA reads as TGTGCCAGCAGCTTACACCGACAGGTTCCAAACATTCAGTACTTC. Its translation: CASSLHRQVPNIQYF.

The J gene is TRBJ2-7, the V gene TRBV7-2, with 7 bases aligning to TRBD1. V was clipped by 5 bases and J by 4 bases; unmatched bases: 8. There are 14 residues in the CDR3. Germline CDR1 reads SGHTA; CDR2 reads FQGNSA. In DNA, the CDR3 is TGTGCCAGCAGCGAACGGACAGGTCCTTACGAGCAGTACTTC. It specifies CASSERTGPYEQYF.

The chain carries TRBV2 and TRBJ2-5, with 10 nucleotides matching TRBD2. The germline gives CDR1 SNHLY, CDR2 FYNNEI. The CDR3 consists of 15 residues. J lost 2 bases, V lost 6 bases, and 6 bases had no gene match. The CDR3: CASRILAGTQETQYF. The CDR3 DNA sequence: TGTGCCAGCAGAATACTAGCGGGGACACAAGAGACCCAGTACTTC.